This T cell receptor beta chain came from a study of blood T cell repertoires in COVID-19. As for the study in general: Nucleic acid was either cDNA or gDNA, and it came from T cells, B-cell-depleted T cells, or PBMCs.

With V trimmed by 8 bases and J by 9 bases, 6 bases remained unmatched. Germline V gene data show CDR1 as SNHLY and CDR2 as FYNNEI. This CDR3 has 12 residues. Everyone who took part was roughly 18 to 95 years old, and they came from some 23 US areas. Each participant's cohort was designated according to participant-reported clinical history. Authors' processing steps: Reference gene primer amplification yielded estimated nucleated cell counts. This table comes from immunoSEQ multiplex PCR, and its TCRdb copy is limited to in-frame clones, with some not included. V, J and clone size are taken as reported in that table, and D and trimming were inferred from the DNA itself. The sample includes 130,000 or so clones, about 86% of them seen just once.

This sequence was found in a man aged 35 to 55 with acute COVID-19. Specimen: PBMCs or T cells enriched from blood (not recorded which). The chain recombines TRBV2 with TRBJ2-1; 8 nucleotides line up with TRBD1. The CDR3 DNA is TGTGCCAGCGGACAGGGCATACGTGAGCAGTTCTTC. Its protein is CASGQGIREQFF.